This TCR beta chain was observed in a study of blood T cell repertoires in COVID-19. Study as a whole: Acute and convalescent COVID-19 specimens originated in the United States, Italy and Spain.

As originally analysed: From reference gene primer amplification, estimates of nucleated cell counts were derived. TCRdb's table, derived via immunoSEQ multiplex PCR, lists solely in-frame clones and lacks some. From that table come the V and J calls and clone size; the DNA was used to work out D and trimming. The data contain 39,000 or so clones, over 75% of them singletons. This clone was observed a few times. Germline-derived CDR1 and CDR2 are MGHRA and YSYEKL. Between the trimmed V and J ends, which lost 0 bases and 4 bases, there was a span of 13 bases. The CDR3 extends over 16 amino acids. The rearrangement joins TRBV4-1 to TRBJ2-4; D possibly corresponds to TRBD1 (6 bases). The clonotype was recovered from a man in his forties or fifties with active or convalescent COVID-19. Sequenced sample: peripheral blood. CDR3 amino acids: CASSQDPSGAKNIQYF. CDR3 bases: TGCGCCAGCAGCCAAGATCCGTCAGGGGCTAAAAACATTCAGTACTTC.